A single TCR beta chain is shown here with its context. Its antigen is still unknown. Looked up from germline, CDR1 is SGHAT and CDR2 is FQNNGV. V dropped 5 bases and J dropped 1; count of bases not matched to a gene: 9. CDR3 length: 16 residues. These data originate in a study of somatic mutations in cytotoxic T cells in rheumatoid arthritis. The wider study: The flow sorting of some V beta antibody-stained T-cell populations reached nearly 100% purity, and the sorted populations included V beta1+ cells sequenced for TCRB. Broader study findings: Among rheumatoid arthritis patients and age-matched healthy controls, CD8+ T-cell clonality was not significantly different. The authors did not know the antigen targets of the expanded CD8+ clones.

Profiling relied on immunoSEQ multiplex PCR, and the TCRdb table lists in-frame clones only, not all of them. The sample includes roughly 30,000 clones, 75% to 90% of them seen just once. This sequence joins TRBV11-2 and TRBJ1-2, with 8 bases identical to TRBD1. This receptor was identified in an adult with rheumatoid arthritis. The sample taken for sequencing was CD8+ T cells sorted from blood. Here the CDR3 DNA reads TGTGCCAGCAGCCCCAGCCTCGACAGGGGTAACTATGGCTACACCTTC. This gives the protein CASSPSLDRGNYGYTF.